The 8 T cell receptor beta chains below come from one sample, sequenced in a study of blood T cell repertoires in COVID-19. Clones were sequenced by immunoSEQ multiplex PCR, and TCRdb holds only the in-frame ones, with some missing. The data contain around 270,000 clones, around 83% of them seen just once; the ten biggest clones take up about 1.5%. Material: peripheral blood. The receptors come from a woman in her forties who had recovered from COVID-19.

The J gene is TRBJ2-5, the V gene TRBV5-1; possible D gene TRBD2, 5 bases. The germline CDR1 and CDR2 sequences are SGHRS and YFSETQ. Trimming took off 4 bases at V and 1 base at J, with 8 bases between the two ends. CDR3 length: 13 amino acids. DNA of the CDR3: TGCGCCAGCAGCCCCCGGGGCCAAGAGACCCAGTACTTC. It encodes CASSPRGQETQYF. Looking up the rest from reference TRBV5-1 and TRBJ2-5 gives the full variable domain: KAGVTQTPRYLIKTRGQQVTLSCSPISGHRSVSWYQQTPGQGLQFLFEYFSETQRNKGNFPGRFSGRQFSNSRSEMNVSTLELGDSALYLCASSPRGQETQYFGPGTRLLVL.

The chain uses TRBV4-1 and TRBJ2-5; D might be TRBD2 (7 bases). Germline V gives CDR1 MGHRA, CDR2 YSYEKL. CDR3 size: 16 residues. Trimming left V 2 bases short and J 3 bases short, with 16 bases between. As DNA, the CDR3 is TGCGCCAGCAGCCAATGGTTGAGGGAGGGGGAAGAGACCCAGTACTTC. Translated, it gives CASSQWLREGEETQYF.

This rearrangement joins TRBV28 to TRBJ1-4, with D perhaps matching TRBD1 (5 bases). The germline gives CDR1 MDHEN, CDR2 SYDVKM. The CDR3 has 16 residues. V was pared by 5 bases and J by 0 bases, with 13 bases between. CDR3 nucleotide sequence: TGTGCCAGCAGTCCCCAAGGAGGGGCAACTAATGAAAAACTGTTTTTT. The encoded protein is CASSPQGGATNEKLFF.

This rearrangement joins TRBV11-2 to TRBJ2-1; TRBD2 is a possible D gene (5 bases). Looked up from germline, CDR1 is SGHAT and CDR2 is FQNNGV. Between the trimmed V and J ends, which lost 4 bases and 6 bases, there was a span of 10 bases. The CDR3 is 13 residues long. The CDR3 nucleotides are TGTGCCAGCAGCTCCCGTCGGGGCAATGAGCAGTTCTTC. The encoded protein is CASSSRRGNEQFF.

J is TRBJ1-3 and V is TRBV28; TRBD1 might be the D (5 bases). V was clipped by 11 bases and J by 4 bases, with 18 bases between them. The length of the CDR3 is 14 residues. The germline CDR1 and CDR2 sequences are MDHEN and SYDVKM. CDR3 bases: TGTGCCGTTAGCGGGGTAACAGGAGGAAACACCATATATTTT. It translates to CAVSGVTGGNTIYF.

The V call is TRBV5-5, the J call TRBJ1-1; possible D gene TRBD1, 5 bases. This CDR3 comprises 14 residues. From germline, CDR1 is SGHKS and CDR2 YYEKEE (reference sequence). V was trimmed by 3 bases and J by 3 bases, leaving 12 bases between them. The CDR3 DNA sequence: TGTGCCAGCAGCTGGCTCGCGGGGGACACTGAAGCTTTCTTT. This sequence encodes CASSWLAGDTEAFF.

The chain's CDR3 is CASSRTSGGHRLSYNEQFF. CDR3 nucleotides: TGTGCCAGCAGCCGGACTAGCGGGGGACACCGACTCTCCTACAATGAGCAGTTCTTC. The chain couples TRBV7-8 to TRBJ2-1, with 13 bases that match TRBD2. Germline-derived CDR1 and CDR2 are SGHVS and FQNEAQ. Losses at the gene ends were 5 bases for V and 0 bases for J; bases not matched to a gene: 10. There are 19 residues in the CDR3.

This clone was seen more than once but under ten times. The CDR3 DNA reads as TGTGCCAGCAGAAGAGCAACTAATGAAAAACTGTTTTTT. As protein: CASRRATNEKLFF. The V gene is TRBV6-5, the J gene TRBJ1-4; D unclear. Trimming took 6 bases from V and 0 from J, leaving 5 bases between them. Germline assignment: CDR1 MNHEY and CDR2 SVGAGI. The CDR3 sequence is 13 residues long.